This entry lists 18 T cell receptor beta chains sequenced from one sample in a study of spatial heterogeneity in lung cancer (dated by TCRdb to between 2018 and 2021). Libraries were constructed by 5' RACE. The run used a NextSeq 500. TCRdb redid the processing of the public reads, applying fastp at Q25 and MiXCR, and retained in-frame beta chains. Under each unique CDR3 protein, matching rows form one entry showing the most common genes and DNA. This sample holds under 75,000 distinct CDR3 sequences; 7.5% to 9% were observed only once. The top ten hold less than 15% of the sample. Interpreted using the paper, the time point label stands for: sample taken at primary tumor resection. TCR sequencing used whole RNA extracted from tumor and nontumor lung tissue, or from cryopreserved PBMC samples, without cell sorting. The input for sequencing was PBMCs, taken at surgery. Receptors originate from a female donor with early-stage non-small cell lung cancer.

This chain uses TRBV20-1 with TRBJ1-5; tentative D call: TRBD1 (6 bases). The V gene's germline CDR1 is DFQATT and CDR2 SNEGSKA (reference sequence). The CDR3 contains 14 residues. V dropped 1 base and J dropped 4 bases, with 11 bases sitting between them. CDR3 DNA: TGCAGTGCTAGAGCCTCCAGGGGTAATCAGCCCCAGCATTTT. This sequence encodes CSARASRGNQPQHF.

This clonotype was observed a handful of times. The chain employs TRBV4-1 and TRBJ2-5; the match to TRBD1 covers 11 bases. CDR3 length: 13 residues. Germline trimming cut 8 bases from V and 9 bases from J; bases unmatched to any gene: 8. Germline CDR1 is MGHRA and CDR2 is YSYEKL. CDR3 in amino acids: CASGQGAGGAQYF. The CDR3 coding sequence is TGCGCCAGCGGACAGGGGGCTGGAGGAGCCCAGTACTTC.

Many counts were recorded for this clonotype. The chain carries TRBV12-3 or TRBV12-4 and TRBJ2-6; D is unclear. CDR3 length: 13 amino acids. The CDR3 protein is CGTQNSGANVLTF. The CDR3 DNA is TGTGGCACCCAGAACTCTGGGGCCAACGTCCTGACTTTC.

The V gene is TRBV6-6, the J gene TRBJ1-1, with D perhaps matching TRBD1 (5 bases). CDR1 and CDR2 (germline): MNHNY, SVGAGI (reference sequence). Trimming left V 9 bases short and J 4 bases short, with 12 bases between. The CDR3 consists of 12 residues. The CDR3 here is CASKFQGTEAFF. In DNA form, the CDR3 reads TGTGCCAGTAAATTCCAGGGCACTGAAGCTTTCTTT.

There are many counts of this clonotype. The gene calls are TRBV28 and TRBJ2-7; 7 nucleotides match TRBD2. Germline loops: CDR1 MDHEN, CDR2 SYDVKM. V gave up 5 bases and J gave up 4 bases; unmatched junction bases: 14. This CDR3 is built from 16 residues. CDR3 coding DNA: TGTGCCAGCAGTCCAATGGGGGGAGGGCGGTCTTACGAGCAGTACTTC. It is translated as CASSPMGGGRSYEQYF.

This clonotype was seen many times. The V call is TRBV7-2, the J call TRBJ1-3, with D maybe TRBD1 (5 bases). The CDR3 covers 14 residues. Looked up from germline, CDR1 is SGHTA and CDR2 is FQGNSA. Trimming pared 6 bases from V and 2 bases from J, leaving 11 bases between. CDR3: CASRTRVTGNTIYF. CDR3 DNA: TGTGCCAGCAGGACCAGGGTTACTGGAAACACCATATATTTT.

This sequence joins TRBV7-9 and TRBJ2-3; D call uncertain. Trimming removed 0 bases at V and 6 bases at J, with 13 bases between. Germline-derived CDR1 and CDR2 are SEHNR and FQNEAQ (reference sequence). This CDR3 is built from 15 residues. DNA of the CDR3: TGTGCCAGCAGCTTAGCGACGGCAGTCCCCGATACGCAGTATTTT. Protein sequence: CASSLATAVPDTQYF.

The chain carries TRBV6-5 and TRBJ2-5, with unresolved D. V lost 2 bases and J 4 bases, leaving 8 bases between the germline ends. The CDR3 has 13 residues. Germline lookup yields CDR1 MNHEY and CDR2 SVGAGI. The CDR3 DNA reads TGTGCCAGCAGTTACGACATTATAGAGACCCAGTACTTC. Protein product: CASSYDIIETQYF.

A few counts support this clonotype. The chain is built from TRBV5-1 and TRBJ1-4; tentative D call: TRBD1 (5 bases). The CDR3 sequence is 14 residues long. V lost 0 bases and J 7 bases, leaving 10 bases between the germline ends. Germline assignment: CDR1 SGHRS and CDR2 YFSETQ. The CDR3 region has the DNA TGCGCCAGCAGCTTGGAGGGGCGGGCTGAAAAACTGTTTTTT. Amino acid sequence: CASSLEGRAEKLFF.

The J gene is TRBJ2-6, the V gene TRBV15; D might be TRBD2 (5 bases). The CDR3 totals 17 residues. Germline V gene data show CDR1 as LNHNV and CDR2 as YYDKDF (reference sequence). V gave up 1 base and J gave up 2 bases, with 12 bases separating them. The CDR3 loop reads CATSRVFGETGANVLTF. CDR3 nucleotides: TGTGCCACCAGCAGAGTGTTCGGGGAGACTGGGGCCAACGTCCTGACTTTC.

The sample holds many counts of this clonotype. This chain connects TRBV28 to TRBJ2-4; maybe TRBD2 (5 bases). Trimming took 1 base from V and 6 from J, leaving 10 bases between them. The length of the CDR3 is 14 residues. From germline, CDR1 is MDHEN and CDR2 SYDVKM. CDR3: CASSLLRSGNIQYF. For the CDR3, the DNA is TGTGCCAGCAGTTTATTGAGGAGCGGAAACATTCAGTACTTC.

This clonotype was observed many times. J is TRBJ1-2 and V is TRBV20-1; D may be TRBD1 (6 bases). Germline V gene data show CDR1 as DFQATT and CDR2 as SNEGSKA (reference sequence). The CDR3 is 13 residues long. V dropped 5 bases and J dropped 3 bases, with 13 bases sitting between them. The DNA for the CDR3 is TGCAGTGCTTTCGCGGACAGAGACTATGGCTACACCTTC. Amino acid sequence: CSAFADRDYGYTF.

The rearrangement joins TRBV28 to TRBJ2-4; 8 bases are shared with TRBD2. After removal of 8 bases from V and 8 bases from J, the junction contained 11 bases not matched to a gene. The CDR3 loop spans 14 amino acids. Looked up from germline, CDR1 is MDHEN and CDR2 is SYDVKM. CDR3 loop: CASRGGDPVHIQYF. The DNA for the CDR3 is TGTGCCAGCCGGGGGGGGGACCCTGTTCACATTCAGTACTTC.

This clonotype was found many times. The CDR3 protein is CASSQNIGKTGQAFF. The CDR3 nucleotides read TGTGCCAGCAGCCAAAACATCGGGAAGACAGGCCAAGCTTTCTTT. The rearrangement uses TRBV14 and TRBJ1-1, with D possibly TRBD1 on 6 matching bases. Trimming cost V 2 bases and J 9 bases, with 19 bases left between them. CDR1 is SGHDN and CDR2 is FVKESK in the germline V gene. The CDR3 length is 15 residues.

This clonotype was observed a few times. The V and J genes are TRBV28 and TRBJ2-1, with 8 bases matching TRBD1. The CDR3 is 15 amino acids. Germline CDR1 reads MDHEN; CDR2 reads SYDVKM. J lost 5 bases, V lost 2 bases, and 5 bases had no gene match. The CDR3 sequence is CASSLRQGIHNEQFF. Here the CDR3 DNA reads TGTGCCAGCAGTTTACGACAGGGGATCCACAATGAGCAGTTCTTC. Combining the CDR3 with reference TRBV28 and TRBJ2-1 gives the whole variable domain DVKVTQSSRYLVKRTGEKVFLECVQDMDHENMFWYRQDPGLGLRLIYFSYDVKMKEKGDIPEGYSVSREKKERFSLILESASTNQTSMYLCASSLRQGIHNEQFFGPGTRLTVL.

This clonotype showed up just a few times. DNA of the CDR3: TGTGCCAGCAGCTCGGGGGGAGTACCGAGCAATCAGCCCCAGCATTTT. It translates to CASSSGGVPSNQPQHF. J is TRBJ1-5 and V is TRBV12-3 or TRBV12-4, with D perhaps matching TRBD1 (5 bases). The CDR3 covers 16 residues. Trimming pared 6 bases from V and 1 base from J, leaving 16 bases between.

The chain links TRBV5-6 to TRBJ2-3; D is unclear. Trimming removed 0 bases at V and 3 bases at J, with 5 bases between. CDR1 and CDR2 from the germline V gene are SGHDT and YYEEEE. This CDR3 has 13 amino acids. The CDR3 DNA follows: TGTGCCAGCAGCTTGGGAAAGACAGATACGCAGTATTTT. This gives the protein CASSLGKTDTQYF.

The chain has TRBV20-1 and TRBJ1-1; tentative D call: TRBD1 (5 bases). Germline CDR1 DFQATT, CDR2 SNEGSKA (reference sequence). The CDR3 runs 13 residues. Trimming shortened V by 7 bases and J by 0 bases, and 12 bases separated the two germline ends. CDR3 bases: TGCAGTGTTATGGGACGGATGAACACTGAAGCTTTCTTT. Translation: CSVMGRMNTEAFF.